This T cell receptor (beta chain) was captured in a study of cytomegalovirus exposure and HLA in healthy donors. The overall study: The Caucasian-associated ancestry cluster contained 81% of the approximately 410 genotyped donors. Study-wide findings and caveats: About 87% or about 30% of the time was how often most TCR beta V segments were productive, according to an earlier analysis. In a later analysis, parvovirus B19, influenza, CMV and Epstein-Barr virus appeared linked to several top co-occurrence clusters. Likely technical artifact: a cluster of highly shared sequence variants.

The V and J ends lost 4 bases and 7 bases, in that order; junction bases with no gene match: 10. The CDR3 sequence is 15 residues long. Germline assignment: CDR1 SEHNR and CDR2 FQNEAQ (reference sequence). To note about this clone: As yet, its antigen is unknown.

Use of 60 Vbeta and 13 Jbeta primers characterized the PCR. The protocol was immunoSEQ multiplex PCR, while the TCRdb copy is restricted to in-frame clones and leaves out a portion. The data contain 250,000 to 350,000 clones, about 87% of them singletons. The chain employs TRBV7-9 and TRBJ2-1, with TRBD2 matching over 7 bases. Sequenced material: PBMCs. This clonotype originated in a woman aged 18-35 years in good health and CMV-seronegative. The CDR3 nucleotides are TGTGCCAGCAGCTGGAGCGGGACCGGCGGGAATGAGCAGTTCTTC. Residues: CASSWSGTGGNEQFF.